This paragraph covers one T cell receptor beta chain sequence. The data were taken from a study of shared clonotypes between healthy human individuals. Produced via immunoSEQ multiplex PCR; TCRdb's table is partial and in-frame only. Here the sample spans nearly 2 million clones, roughly 95% being singletons. Trimming shortened V by 3 bases and J by 4 bases, and 13 bases separated the two germline ends. Per germline, CDR1 LNHDA and CDR2 SQIVND (reference sequence). CDR3 length equals 15 residues. Positively selected for CCR7, the CD45RO-negative cells used as naive CD8 cells excluded terminally differentiated effector memory CD45RA+ cells. HIV-negative, healthy adults without recent acute infections or vaccinations were the donors.

The sequence came from a man younger than 35 in good health. The sample comprised naive CD8+ T cells sorted from blood. The chain has TRBV19 and TRBJ2-1, with no clear D. The DNA of the CDR3 is TGTGCCAGTAGTATCTCTACCGGGCCGTACAATGAGCAGTTCTTC. Translating gives CASSISTGPYNEQFF.